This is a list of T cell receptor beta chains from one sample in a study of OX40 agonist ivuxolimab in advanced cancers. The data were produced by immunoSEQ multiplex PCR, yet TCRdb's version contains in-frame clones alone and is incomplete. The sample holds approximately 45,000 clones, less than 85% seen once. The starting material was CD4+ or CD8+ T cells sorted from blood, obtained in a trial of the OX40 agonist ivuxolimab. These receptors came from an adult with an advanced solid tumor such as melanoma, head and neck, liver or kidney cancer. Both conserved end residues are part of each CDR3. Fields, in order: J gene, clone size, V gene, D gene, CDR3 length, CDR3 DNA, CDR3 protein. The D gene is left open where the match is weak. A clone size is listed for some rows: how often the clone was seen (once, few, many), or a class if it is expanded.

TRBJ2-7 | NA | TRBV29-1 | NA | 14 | TGCAGCGTTCTCCTCCGGGGGGCTACCTACGAGCAGTACTTC | CSVLLRGATYEQYF
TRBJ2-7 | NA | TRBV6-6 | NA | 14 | TGTGCCAGCAGCGACCCGACGGTGGCCTACGAGCAGTACTTC | CASSDPTVAYEQYF
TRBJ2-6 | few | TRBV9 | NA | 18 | TGTGCCAGCAGCCCAGGGGGGAAAGGGGAATATGGGGCCAACGTCCTGACTTTC | CASSPGGKGEYGANVLTF
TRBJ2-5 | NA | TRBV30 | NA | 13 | TGTGCCTGGTCCGGGACCATGGGAGAGACCCAGTACTTC | CAWSGTMGETQYF
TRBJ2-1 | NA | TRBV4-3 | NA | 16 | TGCGCCAGCAGCCGTCAAACGGTGGGGGTTTACAATGAGCAGTTCTTC | CASSRQTVGVYNEQFF
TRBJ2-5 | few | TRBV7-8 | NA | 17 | TGTGCCAGCAGCCCCCATTTTAGGTTGCGGGATGCGGGGACCCAGTACTTC | CASSPHFRLRDAGTQYF
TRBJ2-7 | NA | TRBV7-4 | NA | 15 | TGTGCCAGCAGCTTAGTGGGTGACAGACCTTACGAGCAGTACTTC | CASSLVGDRPYEQYF
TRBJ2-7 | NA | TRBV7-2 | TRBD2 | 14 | TGTGCCAGCAGCTTACTAGCGGGAGAGTACGAGCAGTACTTC | CASSLLAGEYEQYF
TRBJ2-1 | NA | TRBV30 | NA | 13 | TGTGCCTGGACGACCGGGACTTACAATGAGCAGTTCTTC | CAWTTGTYNEQFF
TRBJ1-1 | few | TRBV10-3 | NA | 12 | TGTGCCATCAAGGACGTGACGGCTGAAGCTTTCTTT | CAIKDVTAEAFF
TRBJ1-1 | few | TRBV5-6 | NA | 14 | TGTGCCAGCAGCTTGATCGGGTTCAACACTGAAGCTTTCTTT | CASSLIGFNTEAFF
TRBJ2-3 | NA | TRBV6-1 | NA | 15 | TGTGCCAGCAGCTCAATGGGGACGGGGGTAACTACGCAGTATTTT | CASSSMGTGVTTQYF
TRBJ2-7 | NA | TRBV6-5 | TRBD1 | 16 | TGTGCCAGCAGTTACGGGGTCTCGGACAGGGGTTACGAGCAGTACTTC | CASSYGVSDRGYEQYF